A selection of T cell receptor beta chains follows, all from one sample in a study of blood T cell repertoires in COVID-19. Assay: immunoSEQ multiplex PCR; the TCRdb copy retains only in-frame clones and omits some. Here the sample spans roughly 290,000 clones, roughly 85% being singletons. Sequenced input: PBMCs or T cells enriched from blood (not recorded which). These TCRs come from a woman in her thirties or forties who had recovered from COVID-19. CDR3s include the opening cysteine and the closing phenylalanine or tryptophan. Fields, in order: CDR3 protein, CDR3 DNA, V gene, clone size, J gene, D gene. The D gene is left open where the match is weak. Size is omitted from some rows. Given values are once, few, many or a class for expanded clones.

cdr3_aa: CASSSLTASSYNEQFF
cdr3_nt: TGTGCCAGCAGTTCTTTGACGGCTAGCTCCTACAATGAGCAGTTCTTC
v_call: TRBV27
clone_size: .
j_call: TRBJ2-1
d_call: .

cdr3_aa: CASSPLAGEYNEQFF
cdr3_nt: TGTGCTAGCAGCCCTTTGGCGGGAGAGTACAATGAGCAGTTCTTC
v_call: TRBV7-7
clone_size: .
j_call: TRBJ2-1
d_call: TRBD2

cdr3_aa: CASSYSSNYGYTF
cdr3_nt: TGTGCCAGCAGCTATTCATCTAACTATGGCTACACCTTC
v_call: TRBV12-3/TRBV12-4
clone_size: once
j_call: TRBJ1-2
d_call: .

cdr3_aa: CASSRGDTYEQYF
cdr3_nt: TGTGCCAGCAGCCGGGGAGATACCTACGAGCAGTACTTC
v_call: TRBV27
clone_size: few
j_call: TRBJ2-7
d_call: .

cdr3_aa: CATSNTAQGDGYTF
cdr3_nt: TGTGCCACCAGTAACACGGCACAGGGAGATGGCTACACCTTC
v_call: TRBV24-1
clone_size: .
j_call: TRBJ1-2
d_call: .

cdr3_aa: CASSLLVGGIAKNIQYF
cdr3_nt: TGTGCCAGCTCACTCCTGGTGGGGGGAATAGCCAAAAACATTCAGTACTTC
v_call: TRBV18
clone_size: .
j_call: TRBJ2-4
d_call: .

cdr3_aa: CASSPSVGGKNEQFF
cdr3_nt: TGCGCCAGCAGTCCGTCGGTGGGAGGCAAGAATGAGCAGTTCTTC
v_call: TRBV5-1
clone_size: .
j_call: TRBJ2-1
d_call: .

cdr3_aa: CSASNSAYNEQFF
cdr3_nt: TGCAGTGCTAGTAATAGCGCCTACAATGAGCAGTTCTTC
v_call: TRBV20-1
clone_size: once
j_call: TRBJ2-1
d_call: .

cdr3_aa: CASSHVQGARSEKLFF
cdr3_nt: TGCGCCAGCAGCCACGTACAGGGGGCGAGGAGTGAAAAACTGTTTTTT
v_call: TRBV4-3
clone_size: .
j_call: TRBJ1-4
d_call: TRBD1

cdr3_aa: CASSEMAPFEKLFF
cdr3_nt: TGTGCCAGCAGTGAAATGGCACCCTTTGAAAAACTGTTTTTT
v_call: TRBV6-1
clone_size: .
j_call: TRBJ1-4
d_call: .

cdr3_aa: CASSLAGGSNQPQHF
cdr3_nt: TGTGCCAGCAGTTTAGCGGGGGGGAGCAATCAGCCCCAGCATTTT
v_call: TRBV27
clone_size: .
j_call: TRBJ1-5
d_call: .

cdr3_aa: CARSPGTVRNQPQHF
cdr3_nt: TGTGCCAGAAGCCCCGGGACAGTCCGCAATCAGCCCCAGCATTTT
v_call: TRBV5-3
clone_size: .
j_call: TRBJ1-5
d_call: TRBD1

cdr3_aa: CASRFDSSLYEQYF
cdr3_nt: TGTGCCAGCAGATTCGACAGCTCCCTCTACGAGCAGTACTTC
v_call: TRBV6-5
clone_size: .
j_call: TRBJ2-7
d_call: .

cdr3_aa: CASSLSGQGGQPQHF
cdr3_nt: TGTGCCAGCAGTTTATCGGGACAGGGCGGCCAGCCCCAGCATTTT
v_call: TRBV28
clone_size: .
j_call: TRBJ1-5
d_call: TRBD1

cdr3_aa: CASSSNHQVVEQYF
cdr3_nt: TGTGCCAGCAGCTCAAACCACCAGGTGGTGGAGCAGTACTTC
v_call: TRBV5-8
clone_size: .
j_call: TRBJ2-7
d_call: .

cdr3_aa: CASSYTGAHSGNTIYF
cdr3_nt: TGTGCCAGCAGTTATACAGGGGCACACTCTGGAAACACCATATATTTT
v_call: TRBV6-5
clone_size: few
j_call: TRBJ1-3
d_call: TRBD1

cdr3_aa: CASSLASPGGLPHEQFF
cdr3_nt: TGTGCCAGCAGCTTAGCGTCTCCGGGAGGCCTCCCCCATGAGCAGTTCTTC
v_call: TRBV7-2
clone_size: .
j_call: TRBJ2-1
d_call: TRBD2

cdr3_aa: CASSRQGASPLHF
cdr3_nt: TGTGCCAGCAGCCGGCAGGGTGCTTCACCCCTCCACTTT
v_call: TRBV4-2
clone_size: .
j_call: TRBJ1-6
d_call: .

cdr3_aa: CASNRLGGLEGDTQYF
cdr3_nt: TGTGCCAGCAACCGGCTAGGGGGACTAGAGGGAGATACGCAGTATTTT
v_call: TRBV28
clone_size: .
j_call: TRBJ2-3
d_call: TRBD2

cdr3_aa: CASHGRRGSTQYF
cdr3_nt: TGTGCCAGCCACGGCCGGCGCGGGTCGACCCAGTACTTC
v_call: TRBV27
clone_size: .
j_call: TRBJ2-5
d_call: .

cdr3_aa: CSVEASRGGYTF
cdr3_nt: TGCAGCGTTGAGGCAAGTCGAGGCGGCTACACCTTC
v_call: TRBV29-1
clone_size: many
j_call: TRBJ1-2
d_call: .

cdr3_aa: CASSSGSYEQYF
cdr3_nt: TGTGCCAGCAGTTCCGGGTCCTACGAGCAGTACTTC
v_call: TRBV28
clone_size: .
j_call: TRBJ2-7
d_call: .

cdr3_aa: CASSPGYYGYTF
cdr3_nt: TGTGCCAGCAGCCCAGGGTACTATGGCTACACCTTC
v_call: TRBV16
clone_size: .
j_call: TRBJ1-2
d_call: .

cdr3_aa: CASSQEGTVSYEQYF
cdr3_nt: TGTGCCAGCAGCCAAGAGGGGACAGTTTCCTACGAGCAGTACTTC
v_call: TRBV3-1/TRBV3-2
clone_size: once
j_call: TRBJ2-7
d_call: TRBD1

cdr3_aa: CASSESRAGVYEQYF
cdr3_nt: TGCGCCAGCAGTGAGTCGAGAGCGGGAGTCTACGAGCAGTACTTC
v_call: TRBV10-2
clone_size: .
j_call: TRBJ2-7
d_call: TRBD2

cdr3_aa: CAWSDGDLYGYTF
cdr3_nt: TGTGCCTGGAGTGACGGGGATCTCTATGGCTACACCTTC
v_call: TRBV30
clone_size: .
j_call: TRBJ1-2
d_call: .

cdr3_aa: CATSETSQGVQRTDTQYF
cdr3_nt: TGTGCCACCTCCGAGACCTCACAGGGTGTACAACGCACAGATACGCAGTATTTT
v_call: TRBV13
clone_size: once
j_call: TRBJ2-3
d_call: .

cdr3_aa: CASSQGQFYGYTF
cdr3_nt: TGTGCCAGCAGTCAGGGACAGTTCTATGGCTACACCTTC
v_call: TRBV28
clone_size: .
j_call: TRBJ1-2
d_call: TRBD1

cdr3_aa: CASSLSSTRLTNNEQFF
cdr3_nt: TGTGCCAGCAGTCTTTCTTCCACCCGGCTTACTAACAATGAGCAGTTCTTC
v_call: TRBV28
clone_size: once
j_call: TRBJ2-1
d_call: .

cdr3_aa: CASSEGHPSSGNTIYF
cdr3_nt: TGTGCCAGCAGTGAGGGACACCCGAGCTCTGGAAACACCATATATTTT
v_call: TRBV27
clone_size: .
j_call: TRBJ1-3
d_call: .

cdr3_aa: CASSLGFHGAYEQYF
cdr3_nt: TGTGCCAGCAGCTTAGGCTTCCACGGAGCCTACGAGCAGTACTTC
v_call: TRBV11-2
clone_size: .
j_call: TRBJ2-7
d_call: .

cdr3_aa: CASSLAPGGGGQPQHF
cdr3_nt: TGTGCCAGCAGCTTAGCGCCTGGGGGGGGCGGTCAGCCCCAGCATTTT
v_call: TRBV7-6
clone_size: .
j_call: TRBJ1-5
d_call: .

cdr3_aa: CASSSIRERAGELFF
cdr3_nt: TGTGCCAGCAGCTCTATTCGGGAGAGGGCCGGGGAGCTGTTTTTT
v_call: TRBV5-6
clone_size: .
j_call: TRBJ2-2
d_call: .

cdr3_aa: CASTHSGQTYNEQFF
cdr3_nt: TGTGCCAGCACCCATTCGGGACAGACCTACAATGAGCAGTTCTTC
v_call: TRBV7-2
clone_size: .
j_call: TRBJ2-1
d_call: TRBD1

cdr3_aa: CASSSYRGAGELFF
cdr3_nt: TGTGCCAGCAGTTCCTACCGAGGAGCTGGGGAGCTGTTTTTT
v_call: TRBV27
clone_size: .
j_call: TRBJ2-2
d_call: .

cdr3_aa: CASSPLAGDGTDTQYF
cdr3_nt: TGTGCCAGCAGCCCTCTAGCGGGAGACGGCACAGATACGCAGTATTTT
v_call: TRBV7-2
clone_size: .
j_call: TRBJ2-3
d_call: TRBD2

cdr3_aa: CASNPARMFTEAFF
cdr3_nt: TGTGCCAGCAACCCAGCGAGGATGTTCACTGAAGCTTTCTTT
v_call: TRBV28
clone_size: few
j_call: TRBJ1-1
d_call: .

cdr3_aa: CATSDFGQGKYEQYF
cdr3_nt: TGTGCCACCAGTGATTTCGGACAGGGAAAATACGAGCAGTACTTC
v_call: TRBV24-1
clone_size: .
j_call: TRBJ2-7
d_call: TRBD1

cdr3_aa: CASSPGLAGVFQDTQYF
cdr3_nt: TGTGCCAGCAGCCCGGGACTAGCGGGAGTTTTTCAGGATACGCAGTATTTT
v_call: TRBV5-4
clone_size: .
j_call: TRBJ2-3
d_call: TRBD2

cdr3_aa: CASKNSGSWNEQFF
cdr3_nt: TGTGCCAGTAAGAATAGCGGGAGCTGGAATGAGCAGTTCTTC
v_call: TRBV19
clone_size: .
j_call: TRBJ2-1
d_call: TRBD2

cdr3_aa: CASSTQGKVNQPQHF
cdr3_nt: TGTGCCAGTAGTACACAGGGGAAGGTCAATCAGCCCCAGCATTTT
v_call: TRBV19
clone_size: once
j_call: TRBJ1-5
d_call: TRBD1

cdr3_aa: CASSPTTADTQYF
cdr3_nt: TGTGCCAGCTCACCAACGACTGCAGATACGCAGTATTTT
v_call: TRBV18
clone_size: .
j_call: TRBJ2-3
d_call: .

cdr3_aa: CASSLGTGRGFGEKLFF
cdr3_nt: TGCGCCAGCAGCCTCGGGACAGGGCGGGGATTCGGTGAAAAACTGTTTTTT
v_call: TRBV4-3
clone_size: .
j_call: TRBJ1-4
d_call: TRBD1

cdr3_aa: CASSQDGQRHSYNEQFF
cdr3_nt: TGCGCCAGCAGCCAAGATGGGCAGCGGCACTCCTACAATGAGCAGTTCTTC
v_call: TRBV4-3
clone_size: .
j_call: TRBJ2-1
d_call: .

cdr3_aa: CASSLSGRGHIQYF
cdr3_nt: TGTGCCAGCAGTTTAAGTGGCAGGGGACACATTCAGTACTTC
v_call: TRBV27
clone_size: .
j_call: TRBJ2-4
d_call: .

cdr3_aa: CASSSSPVLAGVRSAGELFF
cdr3_nt: TGTGCCAGCAGTTCATCCCCCGTACTAGCGGGAGTAAGGAGTGCCGGGGAGCTGTTTTTT
v_call: TRBV27
clone_size: .
j_call: TRBJ2-2
d_call: TRBD2

cdr3_aa: CASSYTGGAGQFF
cdr3_nt: TGTGCCAGCAGCTACACTGGGGGCGCAGGGCAGTTCTTC
v_call: TRBV7-3
clone_size: .
j_call: TRBJ2-1
d_call: .

cdr3_aa: CASSLFAAGGRNIQYF
cdr3_nt: TGTGCCAGCAGTTTGTTCGCTGCGGGAGGCCGGAACATTCAGTACTTC
v_call: TRBV28
clone_size: once
j_call: TRBJ2-4
d_call: TRBD2

cdr3_aa: CASRPSGSTYNEQFF
cdr3_nt: TGTGCCAGCAGGCCTAGCGGGAGTACGTACAATGAGCAGTTCTTC
v_call: TRBV7-2
clone_size: .
j_call: TRBJ2-1
d_call: TRBD2

cdr3_aa: CASSSSSGRAGNEQFF
cdr3_nt: TGCGCCAGCAGCTCCTCTAGCGGGAGGGCCGGGAATGAGCAGTTCTTC
v_call: TRBV5-1
clone_size: few
j_call: TRBJ2-1
d_call: TRBD2

cdr3_aa: CASSSNTGSRVDTQYF
cdr3_nt: TGCGCCAGCAGCTCAAATACCGGGAGCCGTGTAGATACGCAGTATTTT
v_call: TRBV5-1
clone_size: .
j_call: TRBJ2-3
d_call: .

cdr3_aa: CAWSRLATDTQYF
cdr3_nt: TGTGCCTGGAGTCGACTAGCCACAGATACGCAGTATTTT
v_call: TRBV30
clone_size: once
j_call: TRBJ2-3
d_call: TRBD2

cdr3_aa: CASSLDSAYEQYF
cdr3_nt: TGTGCCAGCAGTTTAGATAGCGCGTACGAGCAGTACTTC
v_call: TRBV27
clone_size: .
j_call: TRBJ2-7
d_call: .

cdr3_aa: CASSEPRDTEAFF
cdr3_nt: TGTGCCAGCAGCGAGCCCCGGGACACTGAAGCTTTCTTT
v_call: TRBV7-9
clone_size: .
j_call: TRBJ1-1
d_call: .

cdr3_aa: CASSRQAQGHLSSYEQYF
cdr3_nt: TGTGCCAGCTCACGCCAAGCCCAGGGGCATCTAAGCTCCTACGAGCAGTACTTC
v_call: TRBV18
clone_size: .
j_call: TRBJ2-7
d_call: .